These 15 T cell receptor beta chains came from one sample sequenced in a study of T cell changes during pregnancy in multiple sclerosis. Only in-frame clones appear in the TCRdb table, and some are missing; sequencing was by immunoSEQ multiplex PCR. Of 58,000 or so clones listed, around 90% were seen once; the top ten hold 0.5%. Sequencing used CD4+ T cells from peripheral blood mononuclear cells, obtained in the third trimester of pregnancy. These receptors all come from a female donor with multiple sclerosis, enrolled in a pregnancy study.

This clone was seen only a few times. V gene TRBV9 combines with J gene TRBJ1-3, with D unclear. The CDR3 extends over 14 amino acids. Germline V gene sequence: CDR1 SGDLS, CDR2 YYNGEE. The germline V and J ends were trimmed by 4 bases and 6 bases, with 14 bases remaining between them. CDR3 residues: CASSSGRGLNTIYF. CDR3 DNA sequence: TGTGCCAGCAGCTCGGGGAGAGGGTTAAACACCATATATTTT.

In nucleotides, the CDR3 is TGTGCCAGCAGCTTGGGACAGGGGGCCAGGGAGACCCAGTACTTC. As protein: CASSLGQGARETQYF. The V gene is TRBV7-9, the J gene TRBJ2-5, with TRBD1 identical over 12 bases. Germline V gene sequence: CDR1 SEHNR, CDR2 FQNEAQ (reference sequence). CDR3 size: 15 residues. V shed 3 bases, J shed 5 bases, and the junction held 4 bases outside the gene matches.

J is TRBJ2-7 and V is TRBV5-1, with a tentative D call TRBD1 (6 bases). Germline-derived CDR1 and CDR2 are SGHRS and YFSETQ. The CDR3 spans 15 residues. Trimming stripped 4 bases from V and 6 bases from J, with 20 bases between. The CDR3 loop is CASSAAQGPHREQYF. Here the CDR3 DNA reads TGCGCCAGCAGCGCCGCACAGGGCCCCCATCGCGAGCAGTACTTC.

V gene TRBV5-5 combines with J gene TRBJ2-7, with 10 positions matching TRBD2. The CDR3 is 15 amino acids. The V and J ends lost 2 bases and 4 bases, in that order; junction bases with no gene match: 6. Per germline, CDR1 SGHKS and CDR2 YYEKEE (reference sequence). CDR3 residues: CASSFRGTSEYEQYF. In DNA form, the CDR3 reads TGTGCCAGCAGCTTTCGAGGGACTAGCGAATACGAGCAGTACTTC.

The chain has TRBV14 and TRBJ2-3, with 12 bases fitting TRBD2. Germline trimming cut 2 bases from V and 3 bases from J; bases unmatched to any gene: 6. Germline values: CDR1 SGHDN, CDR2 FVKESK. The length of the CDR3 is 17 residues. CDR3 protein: CASSQTRTSGRTDTQYF. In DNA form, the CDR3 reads TGTGCCAGCAGCCAAACCCGCACTAGCGGGAGGACAGATACGCAGTATTTT.

The CDR3 coding sequence is TGTGCCAGCAGTGATAGGTTGACGACCAAGGGGCCTAACTATGGCTACACCTTC. It is translated as CASSDRLTTKGPNYGYTF. The gene calls are TRBV6-4 and TRBJ1-2; D might be TRBD1 (5 bases). The CDR3 covers 18 residues. From germline, CDR1 is MRHNA and CDR2 SNTAGT. With 3 bases removed from V and 0 bases from J, the gap between germline ends came to 20 bases.

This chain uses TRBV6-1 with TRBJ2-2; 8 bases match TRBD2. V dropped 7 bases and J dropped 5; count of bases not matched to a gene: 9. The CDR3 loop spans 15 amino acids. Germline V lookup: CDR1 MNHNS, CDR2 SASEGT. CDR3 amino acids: CASTSAGGITGELFF. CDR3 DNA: TGTGCCAGCACCTCGGCGGGGGGAATAACCGGGGAGCTGTTTTTT.

The CDR3 DNA reads TGTGCCAGCAGCCCCCTCTCCTCTGGGGGGAGGCAGTACTTC. This codes for CASSPLSSGGRQYF. The V and J genes are TRBV9 and TRBJ2-7; tentatively, D is TRBD2 (6 bases). Trimming pared 4 bases from V and 9 bases from J, leaving 20 bases between. The CDR3 loop spans 14 amino acids. CDR1 is SGDLS and CDR2 is YYNGEE in the germline V gene.

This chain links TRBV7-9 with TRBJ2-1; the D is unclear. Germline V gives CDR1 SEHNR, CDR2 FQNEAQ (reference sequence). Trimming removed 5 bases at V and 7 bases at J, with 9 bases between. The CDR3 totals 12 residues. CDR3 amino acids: CASSNAVNEQFF. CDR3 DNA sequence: TGTGCCAGCAGCAACGCGGTTAATGAGCAGTTCTTC.

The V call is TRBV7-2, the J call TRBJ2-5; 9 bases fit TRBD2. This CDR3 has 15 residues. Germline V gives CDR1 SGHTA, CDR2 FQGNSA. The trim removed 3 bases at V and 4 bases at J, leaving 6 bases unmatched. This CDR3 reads CASSFSRSGGETQYF. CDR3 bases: TGTGCCAGCAGCTTCTCACGTAGCGGGGGAGAGACCCAGTACTTC.

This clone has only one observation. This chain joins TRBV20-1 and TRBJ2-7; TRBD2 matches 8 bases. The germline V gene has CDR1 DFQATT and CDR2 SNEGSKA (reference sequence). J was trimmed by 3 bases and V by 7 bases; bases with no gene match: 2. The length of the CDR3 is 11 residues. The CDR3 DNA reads TGCAGTGGGACTAGCAGCTACGAGCAGTACTTC. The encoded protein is CSGTSSYEQYF.

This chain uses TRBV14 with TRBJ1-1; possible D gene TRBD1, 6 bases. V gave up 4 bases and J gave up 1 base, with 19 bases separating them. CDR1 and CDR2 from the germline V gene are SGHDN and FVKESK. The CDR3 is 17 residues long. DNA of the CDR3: TGTGCCAGCAGCCTCCCGACGGGGGGGCGGAGGAACACTGAAGCTTTCTTT. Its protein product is CASSLPTGGRRNTEAFF.

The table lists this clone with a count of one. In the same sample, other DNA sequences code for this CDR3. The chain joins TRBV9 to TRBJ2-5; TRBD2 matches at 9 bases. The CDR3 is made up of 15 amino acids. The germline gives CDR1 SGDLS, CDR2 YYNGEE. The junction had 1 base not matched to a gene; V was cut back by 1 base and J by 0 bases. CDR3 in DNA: TGTGCCAGCAGCGTACTAGCGGGGAACCAAGAGACCCAGTACTTC. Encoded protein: CASSVLAGNQETQYF.

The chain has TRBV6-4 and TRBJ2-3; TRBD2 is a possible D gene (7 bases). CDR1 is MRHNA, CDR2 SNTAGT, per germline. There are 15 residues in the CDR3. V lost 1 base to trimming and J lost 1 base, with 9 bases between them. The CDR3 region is CASSDWEGGTDTQYF. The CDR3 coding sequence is TGTGCCAGCAGTGACTGGGAGGGGGGCACAGATACGCAGTATTTT.

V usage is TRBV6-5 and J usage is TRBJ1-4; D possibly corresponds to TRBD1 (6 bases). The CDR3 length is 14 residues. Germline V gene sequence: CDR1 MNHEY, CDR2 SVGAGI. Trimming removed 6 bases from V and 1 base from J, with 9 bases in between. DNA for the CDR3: TGTGCCAGCAGCAGGACAGTAACTAATGAAAAACTGTTTTTT. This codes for CASSRTVTNEKLFF.